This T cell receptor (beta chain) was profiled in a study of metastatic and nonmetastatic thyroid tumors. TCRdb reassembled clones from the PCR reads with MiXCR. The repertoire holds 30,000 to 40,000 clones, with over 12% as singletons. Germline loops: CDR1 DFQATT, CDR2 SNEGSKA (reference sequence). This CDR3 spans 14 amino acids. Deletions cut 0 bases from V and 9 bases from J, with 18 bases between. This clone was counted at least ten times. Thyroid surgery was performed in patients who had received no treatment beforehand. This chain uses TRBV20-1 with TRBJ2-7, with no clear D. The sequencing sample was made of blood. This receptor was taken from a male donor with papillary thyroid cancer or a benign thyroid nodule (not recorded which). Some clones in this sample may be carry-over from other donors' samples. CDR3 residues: CSARDPGTTLLQYF. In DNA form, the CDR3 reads TGCAGTGCTAGAGATCCGGGTACTACCCTGCTGCAGTACTTC.